This T cell receptor (beta chain) was documented in a study of T-cell reconstitution after alpha-beta-depleted transplantation in children. The TCRbeta library was prepared with unique molecular identifiers. MiXCR was run by TCRdb on the PCR reads, yielding one entry per CDR3 protein. The data hold about 690,000 distinct CDR3 sequences, with 16% observed a single time. Trimming removed 4 bases at V and 1 base at J, with 8 bases between. Germline loops: CDR1 DFQATT, CDR2 SNEGSKA (reference sequence). This CDR3 contains 12 residues. The specimen comprised PBMCs from the stem cell graft donor, sampled from the stem cell graft. The clonotype originates from a human donor who donated a stem cell graft to a child with acute myeloid leukemia. The chain joins TRBV20-1 to TRBJ2-7; the D gene is possibly TRBD1 (6 bases). The CDR3 sequence: CSAKGDSYEQYV. Written as DNA, the CDR3 is TGCAGTGCTAAGGGGGATTCCTACGAGCAGTACGTC.